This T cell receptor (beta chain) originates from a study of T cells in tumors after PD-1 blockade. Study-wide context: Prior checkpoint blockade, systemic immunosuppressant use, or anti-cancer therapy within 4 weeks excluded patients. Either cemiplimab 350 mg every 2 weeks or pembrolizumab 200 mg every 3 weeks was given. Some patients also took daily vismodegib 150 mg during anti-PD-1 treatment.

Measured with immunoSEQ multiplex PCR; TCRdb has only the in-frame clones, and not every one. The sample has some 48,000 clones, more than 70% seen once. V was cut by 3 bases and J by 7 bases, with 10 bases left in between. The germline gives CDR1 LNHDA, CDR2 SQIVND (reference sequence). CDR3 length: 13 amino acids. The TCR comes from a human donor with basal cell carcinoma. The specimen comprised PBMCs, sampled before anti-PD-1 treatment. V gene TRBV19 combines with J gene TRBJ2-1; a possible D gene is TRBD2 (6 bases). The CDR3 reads CASSITSLNEQFF. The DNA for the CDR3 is TGTGCCAGTAGTATCACTAGCCTAAATGAGCAGTTCTTC.